Each of the 5 T cell receptor beta chains below was sequenced from the same sample in a study of CD8+ T cells in alopecia areata. Reverse transcribed after extraction, RNA yielded cDNA as the sequencing template. Repertoires were generated with immunoSEQ multiplex PCR, while TCRdb's copy carries only in-frame clones and drops some. Of under 110,000 clones listed, almost 60% are singletons. Treatment: oral pan-JAK inhibitor, 5-10 mg twice daily. The material was CD8+ T cells sorted from blood, obtained at week 56, from a patient treated with tofacitinib. The receptors were sampled from a human donor with alopecia areata.

V gene TRBV10-2 combines with J gene TRBJ2-5; 8 bases align to TRBD1. Germline assignment: CDR1 WSHSY and CDR2 SAAADI. Unmatched junction bases numbered 11, after V lost 6 bases and J lost 5 bases. The CDR3 has 15 amino acids. DNA for the CDR3: TGCGCCAGCAGCCTGAGGACAGGGCGAGGGGAGACCCAGTACTTC. It is translated as CASSLRTGRGETQYF.

This CDR3 is CASSSSWGGSYGYTF. DNA for the CDR3: TGTGCCAGCAGCTCCTCCTGGGGGGGGAGCTATGGCTACACCTTC. V and J are TRBV7-2 and TRBJ1-2; D perhaps matches TRBD1 (5 bases). This CDR3 spans 15 amino acids. Trimming stripped 4 bases from V and 4 bases from J, with 16 bases between. CDR1 and CDR2 (germline): SGHTA, FQGNSA.

V and J are TRBV9 and TRBJ2-7; 8 bases match TRBD1. The CDR3 extends over 16 amino acids. Germline CDR1 reads SGDLS; CDR2 reads YYNGEE. With V trimmed by 4 bases and J by 5 bases, 14 bases remained unmatched. CDR3: CASSLPPGQAPDEQYF. CDR3 coding DNA: TGTGCCAGCAGCCTCCCCCCGGGACAGGCGCCTGACGAGCAGTACTTC.

Only one count was recorded for this clone. This chain joins TRBV5-1 and TRBJ1-1, with TRBD1 identical over 8 bases. With V trimmed by 1 base and J by 6 bases, 8 bases remained unmatched. Germline CDR1 SGHRS, CDR2 YFSETQ. The CDR3 has 15 amino acids. CDR3 DNA: TGCGCCAGCAGCTTGCATGCAGGGGGCGCGGCTGAAGCTTTCTTT. As protein: CASSLHAGGAAEAFF. Based on the CDR3 plus reference TRBV5-1 and TRBJ1-1, the full variable domain is KAGVTQTPRYLIKTRGQQVTLSCSPISGHRSVSWYQQTPGQGLQFLFEYFSETQRNKGNFPGRFSGRQFSNSRSEMNVSTLELGDSALYLCASSLHAGGAAEAFFGQGTRLTVV.

This chain uses TRBV27 with TRBJ1-6; D unclear. V gave up 5 bases and J gave up 11 bases, with 13 bases separating them. This CDR3 spans 13 amino acids. The germline V gene encodes CDR1 MNHEY and CDR2 SMNVEV (reference sequence). The CDR3 loop reads CASSPTTATPLHF. The CDR3 DNA is TGTGCCAGCAGTCCCACGACCGCTACACCCCTCCACTTT.